Listed here are 4 T cell receptor beta chains from one sample, sequenced in a study of cytomegalovirus exposure and HLA in healthy donors. Using immunoSEQ multiplex PCR, the repertoire was profiled, and TCRdb retains in-frame clones only, with some absent. The profile shows roughly 120,000 clones, about 87% of them singletons. Material: PBMCs. The receptors originated from a man younger than 35 in good health and CMV-seronegative.

The chain joins TRBV5-4 to TRBJ2-1, with D hard to call. Germline CDR1 SGHNT, CDR2 YYREEE (reference sequence). The CDR3 extends over 11 amino acids. The ends were cut back, 6 bases at V and 4 bases at J, with 5 bases in the middle. The DNA for the CDR3 is TGTGCCAGCACCGGGTACAATGAGCAGTTCTTC. Its protein is CASTGYNEQFF.

This chain's CDR3 is CASAAPAGGDYGYTF. Here the CDR3 DNA reads TGCGCCTCAGCAGCCCCGGCGGGGGGGGACTATGGCTACACCTTC. V gene TRBV4-1 combines with J gene TRBJ1-2, with D possibly matching TRBD1 (5 bases). This CDR3 has 15 amino acids. Trimming removed 11 bases at V and 3 bases at J, with 22 bases between. CDR1 and CDR2 from the germline V gene are MGHRA and YSYEKL.

The chain employs TRBV4-1 and TRBJ2-1; 10 bases map to TRBD2. The CDR3 length is 18 residues. V was clipped by 0 bases and J by 0 bases; unmatched bases: 5. The germline gives CDR1 MGHRA, CDR2 YSYEKL. Here the CDR3 reads CASSQEASGSLSYNEQFF. As DNA, the CDR3 is TGCGCCAGCAGCCAAGAGGCTAGCGGGAGCCTCTCCTACAATGAGCAGTTCTTC.

The CDR3 nucleotides read TGTGCCAGCAGTTACTCCAGCGGGGGGGCCAATGAGCAGTTCTTC. The encoded protein is CASSYSSGGANEQFF. V usage is TRBV6-6 and J usage is TRBJ2-1, with 10 bases that match TRBD2. This CDR3 comprises 15 residues. The V segment lost 0 bases and the J segment 6 bases; nucleotides outside the gene matches: 2. From germline, CDR1 is MNHNY and CDR2 SVGAGI (reference sequence).